This paragraph covers one T cell receptor beta chain sequence. Its target is unknown. The CDR3 is 16 amino acids. The germline V and J ends were trimmed by 5 bases and 4 bases, with 19 bases remaining between them. Germline V gene sequence: CDR1 SGHRS, CDR2 YFSETQ. ViraFEST expansion of antigen-specific CD4+ T cells with viral peptide pools preceded sequencing. Once cultured for roughly ten days, the cells underwent separation to obtain CD4+ T cells. Testing of the vaccine recipients showed negative nucleocapsid antibodies and no prior SARS-CoV-2 infection. At days 3 and 7, half of the medium was exchanged for IL-2 medium. Sequencing was performed with immunoSEQ multiplex PCR; in TCRdb, only in-frame clones are kept and a portion is missing. The data hold about 27,000 clones, with around three quarters observed a single time. These data originate in a study of vaccination effects on CD4 cells after COVID-19.

Sequencing was performed on CD4+ T cells from PBMCs cultured with SARS-CoV-2 spike peptides, taken before COVID-19 vaccination. The chain links TRBV5-1 to TRBJ1-3, with D unresolved. The receptor was derived from a human donor who received a COVID-19 vaccine. The CDR3 DNA reads TGCGCCAGCAGAAATCCTTATACTAAATCCGGAAACACCATATATTTT. It codes for CASRNPYTKSGNTIYF.